What follows are 20 T cell receptor beta chains derived from one specimen sequenced in a study of blood T cell repertoires in COVID-19. Data came from immunoSEQ multiplex PCR; TCRdb stores just in-frame clones and leaves some out. The table lists 200,000 or so clones, roughly nine tenths of them singletons. Specimen: peripheral blood. The receptors originated from a man between 65 and 80 years old with acute or convalescent COVID-19.

The chain is built from TRBV11-3 and TRBJ2-1; 7 bases line up with TRBD1. J gave up 7 bases and V 8 bases, and 14 bases lay outside the gene matches. CDR3 size: 15 residues. Germline CDR1 SGHNT, CDR2 YENEEA. This CDR3 reads CASSPARTGVNEQFF. The DNA for the CDR3 is TGTGCCAGCTCCCCAGCGCGGACAGGAGTTAATGAGCAGTTCTTC. The variable domain in full, completed from reference TRBV11-3 and TRBJ2-1, reads EAGVVQSPRYKIIEKKQPVAFWCNPISGHNTLYWYLQNLGQGPELLIRYENEEAVDDSQLPKDRFSAERLKGVDSTLKIQPAELGDSAVYLCASSPARTGVNEQFFGPGTRLTVL.

The chain employs TRBV6-2 or TRBV6-3 and TRBJ2-1; the D is unclear. This CDR3 has 11 amino acids. Germline CDR1 MNHEY, CDR2 SVGEGT. V dropped 5 bases and J dropped 4 bases, with 3 bases sitting between them. CDR3 region: CASSQYNEQFF. Here the CDR3 DNA reads TGTGCCAGCAGTCAGTACAATGAGCAGTTCTTC.

The chain recombines TRBV27 with TRBJ2-3; no clear D gene. Germline V gene data show CDR1 as MNHEY and CDR2 as SMNVEV (reference sequence). CDR3 length: 12 amino acids. Trimming removed 5 bases at V and 4 bases at J, with 7 bases between. CDR3 in DNA: TGTGCCAGCAGTCACATCGCAGATACGCAGTATTTT. Its protein product is CASSHIADTQYF.

This clone has a handful of counts. V is TRBV27 and J is TRBJ2-2; 10 bases are a match to TRBD2. V lost 6 bases, J lost 6 bases, and 7 bases stayed unmatched. CDR3 length: 15 amino acids. Per germline, CDR1 MNHEY and CDR2 SMNVEV (reference sequence). The DNA of the CDR3 is TGTGCCAGCAGAAAAGCGGGAGGGCCTTCCGGGGAGCTGTTTTTT. This codes for CASRKAGGPSGELFF.

The chain combines TRBV29-1 with TRBJ1-2; the match to TRBD1 covers 7 bases. CDR1 is SQVTM, CDR2 ANQGSEA, per germline. This CDR3 region has 12 residues. V shed 7 bases and J 5 bases; nucleotides not matched to a gene: 7. CDR3 amino acids: CSANDRAYGYTF. The CDR3 nucleotides are TGCAGCGCGAATGACAGGGCATATGGCTACACCTTC.

The chain is built from TRBV5-5 and TRBJ1-2, with 8 nucleotides matching TRBD1. The CDR3 runs to 13 residues. Per the germline V gene, CDR1 is SGHKS and CDR2 is YYEKEE (reference sequence). The trim removed 3 bases at V and 4 bases at J, leaving 2 bases unmatched. The CDR3 loop is CASSWTGSYGYTF. In DNA form, the CDR3 reads TGTGCCAGCAGCTGGACAGGGTCCTATGGCTACACCTTC.

The chain recombines TRBV24-1 with TRBJ2-6, with 8 bases fitting TRBD1. This CDR3 spans 15 amino acids. V shed 4 bases, J shed 4 bases, and the junction held 2 bases outside the gene matches. Germline V gene sequence: CDR1 KGHDR, CDR2 SFDVKD. The CDR3: CATSEQGAGANVLTF. CDR3 nucleotides: TGTGCCACCAGTGAGCAGGGGGCGGGGGCCAACGTCCTGACTTTC.

CDR3 bases: TGTGCCAGCAGCTTAAGACTTTCAGATACGCAGTATTTT. Translation: CASSLRLSDTQYF. The gene calls are TRBV5-6 and TRBJ2-3, with D uncertain. From germline, CDR1 is SGHDT and CDR2 YYEEEE. The CDR3 is 13 residues long. The ends were cut back, 2 bases at V and 4 bases at J, with 8 bases in the middle.

The chain uses TRBV27 and TRBJ1-5; TRBD1 agrees at 9 bases. V lost 6 bases to trimming and J lost 6 bases; unmatched junction nucleotides: 6. Germline V gene lookup returns CDR1 MNHEY and CDR2 SMNVEV (reference sequence). The CDR3 is 14 residues long. CDR3 protein: CASSLTGGGQPQHF. The CDR3 DNA reads as TGTGCCAGCAGCCTCACAGGGGGCGGTCAGCCCCAGCATTTT.

The V call is TRBV30, the J call TRBJ1-2, with TRBD1 identical over 11 bases. CDR3 length: 14 residues. Germline lookup yields CDR1 GTSNPN and CDR2 SVGIG (reference sequence). With V trimmed by 1 base and J by 4 bases, 2 bases remained unmatched. The CDR3 sequence is CAWSEGTGGYGYTF. As DNA, the CDR3 is TGTGCCTGGAGTGAGGGGACAGGGGGCTATGGCTACACCTTC. The entire variable domain, with the rest obtained from reference TRBV30 and TRBJ1-2, is as follows: SQTIHQWPATLVQPVGSPLSLECTVEGTSNPNLYWYRQAAGRGLQLLFYSVGIGQISSEVPQNLSASRPQDRQFILSSKKLLLSDSGFYLCAWSEGTGGYGYTFGSGTRLTVV.

The gene calls are TRBV6-5 and TRBJ1-5; D unresolved. With 8 bases removed from V and 5 bases from J, the gap between germline ends came to 10 bases. The CDR3 has 12 amino acids. Germline CDR1 MNHEY, CDR2 SVGAGI. CDR3 protein: CASREGDQPQHF. The CDR3 region has the DNA TGTGCCAGCCGGGAGGGAGATCAGCCCCAGCATTTT.

The chain uses TRBV5-1 and TRBJ2-5; D is perhaps TRBD2 (6 bases). Trimming left V 2 bases short and J 5 bases short, with 13 bases between. The length of the CDR3 is 14 residues. Germline V gene data show CDR1 as SGHRS and CDR2 as YFSETQ. The CDR3 reads CASSLGGPRETQYF. DNA for the CDR3: TGCGCCAGCAGCTTAGGAGGGCCAAGGGAGACCCAGTACTTC.

The rearrangement uses TRBV3-1 (or the pseudogene TRBV3-2) and TRBJ2-7, with a possible D match to TRBD2 (6 bases). The CDR3 has 13 amino acids. The germline V gene has CDR1 LGHDT and CDR2 YNNKEL (reference sequence). Trimming left V 1 base short and J 6 bases short, with 10 bases between. CDR3 coding DNA: TGTGCCAGCAGCCAAGGGACCGGGGGCGAGCAGTACTTC. Residues: CASSQGTGGEQYF.

The chain couples TRBV7-9 to TRBJ2-1, with 7 bases that match TRBD2. Germline V gene sequence: CDR1 SEHNR, CDR2 FQNEAQ (reference sequence). CDR3 size: 15 residues. V shed 5 bases, J shed 5 bases, and the junction held 9 bases outside the gene matches. CDR3 bases: TGTGCCAGCAGCCTCGGACTAGAGCTAAACAATGAGCAGTTCTTC. This gives the protein CASSLGLELNNEQFF. The whole variable domain, remainder taken from reference TRBV7-9 and TRBJ2-1, is DTGVSQNPRHKITKRGQNVTFRCDPISEHNRLYWYRQTLGQGPEFLTYFQNEAQLEKSRLLSDRFSAERPKGSFSTLEIQRTEQGDSAMYLCASSLGLELNNEQFFGPGTRLTVL.

The chain links TRBV4-3 to TRBJ2-3, with a possible D match to TRBD2 (5 bases). The germline CDR1 and CDR2 sequences are LGHNA and YSLEER. The CDR3 loop spans 15 amino acids. V gave up 3 bases and J gave up 2 bases, with 12 bases separating them. The CDR3 DNA is TGCGCCAGCAGCCAGGATGAGGGAACCACAGATACGCAGTATTTT. It encodes CASSQDEGTTDTQYF.

The DNA of the CDR3 is TGTGCCAGCAGCTTGGAGAGCTCCTATAATTCACCCCTCCACTTT. The encoded protein is CASSLESSYNSPLHF. The chain uses TRBV5-4 and TRBJ1-6; no firm D call. V shed 0 bases and J shed 0 bases, with 4 bases lying between them. Germline CDR1 SGHNT, CDR2 YYREEE (reference sequence). The CDR3 is 15 amino acids.

The chain joins TRBV2 to TRBJ2-1, with 7 bases matching TRBD2. V shed 2 bases, J shed 9 bases, and the junction held 1 base outside the gene matches. The CDR3 extends over 12 amino acids. Germline V gene sequence: CDR1 SNHLY, CDR2 FYNNEI. This CDR3 reads CASSEQRGEQFF. The CDR3 nucleotides read TGTGCCAGCAGTGAACAGCGGGGTGAGCAGTTCTTC. Together with reference TRBV2 and TRBJ2-1, the CDR3 gives the full variable domain: EPEVTQTPSHQVTQMGQEVILRCVPISNHLYFYWYRQILGQKVEFLVSFYNNEISEKSEIFDDQFSVERPDGSNFTLKIRSTKLEDSAMYFCASSEQRGEQFFGPGTRLTVL.

The V gene is TRBV7-8, the J gene TRBJ2-7; D ambiguous. The germline CDR1 and CDR2 sequences are SGHVS and FQNEAQ. This CDR3 is 13 amino acids long. V shed 1 base and J shed 3 bases, with 7 bases lying between them. The CDR3 sequence: CASSLEQSYEQYF. DNA of the CDR3: TGTGCCAGCAGCTTAGAACAGAGCTACGAGCAGTACTTC.

The gene calls are TRBV27 and TRBJ1-6; D not certain. Germline V gives CDR1 MNHEY, CDR2 SMNVEV (reference sequence). Trimming removed 2 bases from V and 7 bases from J, with 6 bases in between. The CDR3 has 13 amino acids. The CDR3 protein is CASSLSGNSPLHF. The DNA of the CDR3 is TGTGCCAGCAGTTTAAGCGGCAATTCACCCCTCCACTTT.

This clone showed up just a few times. V and J are TRBV7-3 and TRBJ1-1, with no clear D. Germline V gene lookup returns CDR1 SGHTA and CDR2 FQGTGA. The CDR3 extends over 14 amino acids. Trimming left V 5 bases short and J 5 bases short, with 15 bases between. CDR3 protein: CASSDELVRTEAFF. DNA of the CDR3: TGTGCCAGCAGCGATGAGTTAGTGAGGACTGAAGCTTTCTTT.